Listed below are T cell receptor beta chains from one sample, sequenced in a study of blood T cell repertoires in COVID-19. The repertoire was sequenced with immunoSEQ multiplex PCR; TCRdb's copy has only in-frame clones and lacks some. In the table there are about 120,000 clones, approximately 71% of which are singletons. The sequencing sample was made of peripheral blood. These receptors were taken from a human donor in a cohort sampled during active COVID-19. Each CDR3 is given with its conserved first and last residue. D genes are given only for firm matches. Size is stated for part of the rows, as once, few or many counts, or as a class when the clone is expanded.

TRBJ1-2 | TRBV7-9 | TRBD1 | - | CASSADPGQGAHGYGYTF | TGTGCCAGCAGCGCCGACCCGGGACAGGGGGCGCATGGCTATGGCTACACCTTC
TRBJ2-3 | TRBV5-1 | - | - | CASSPSTDTQYF | TGCGCCAGCAGCCCTAGCACAGATACGCAGTATTTT
TRBJ1-2 | TRBV11-2 | TRBD1 | - | CASSLGQGAGYGYTF | TGTGCCAGCAGCTTAGGACAGGGGGCAGGCTATGGCTACACCTTC
TRBJ1-4 | TRBV27 | - | - | CASSPWGANEKLFF | TGTGCCAGCAGTCCGTGGGGGGCTAATGAAAAACTGTTTTTT
TRBJ2-6 | TRBV7-7 | TRBD1 | - | CASSLPDRGSGANVLTF | TGTGCTAGCAGCTTACCGGACAGGGGAAGTGGGGCCAACGTCCTGACTTTC
TRBJ2-7 | TRBV25-1 | - | - | CASPPNRAFHEQYF | TGTGCCAGCCCCCCCAACAGGGCGTTTCACGAGCAGTACTTC
TRBJ2-5 | TRBV27 | TRBD2 | - | CASSGTGGQETQYF | TGTGCCAGCAGTGGAACGGGGGGCCAAGAGACCCAGTACTTC
TRBJ1-1 | TRBV27 | - | few | CASSLGLGVNTEAFF | TGTGCCAGCAGTTTAGGCCTCGGGGTTAACACTGAAGCTTTCTTT
TRBJ2-5 | TRBV9 | - | - | CASSVSVIFQETQYF | TGTGCCAGCAGCGTTTCAGTGATTTTCCAAGAGACCCAGTACTTC
TRBJ1-1 | TRBV6-5 | - | - | CASSYELARGGTEAFF | TGTGCCAGCAGTTACGAGCTGGCGCGGGGAGGCACTGAAGCTTTCTTT
TRBJ1-5 | TRBV18 | - | - | CASSEGRENQPQHF | TGTGCCAGCTCCGAGGGACGGGAGAATCAGCCCCAGCATTTT
TRBJ1-6 | TRBV19 | TRBD1 | - | CASRDSLPPLHF | TGTGCCAGTCGGGACAGTTTACCACCCCTCCACTTT
TRBJ1-2 | TRBV2 | - | few | CASSDGGTYGYTF | TGTGCCAGCAGTGACGGGGGGACCTATGGCTACACCTTC
TRBJ1-2 | TRBV6-5 | TRBD1 | - | CASSYGSGTDSGYTF | TGTGCCAGCAGTTACGGGTCGGGGACAGACAGCGGCTACACCTTC
TRBJ2-1 | TRBV19 | - | - | CASSLDWRYNEQFF | TGTGCCAGTAGCCTGGACTGGCGCTACAATGAGCAGTTCTTC
TRBJ1-6 | TRBV4-1 | - | - | CASSRTGGWGPSSYNSPLHF | TGCGCCAGCAGCCGGACGGGGGGATGGGGGCCGAGCTCCTATAATTCACCCCTCCACTTT
TRBJ2-7 | TRBV4-1 | TRBD1 | - | CASSQDPAQGAYEQYF | TGCGCCAGCAGCCAAGATCCTGCGCAGGGGGCCTACGAGCAGTACTTC
TRBJ2-7 | TRBV7-9 | - | - | CASSSGQGSSYEQYF | TGTGCCAGCAGCTCCGGGCAGGGAAGCTCCTACGAGCAGTACTTC
TRBJ1-2 | TRBV2 | - | - | CASSSQRSYGYTF | TGTGCCAGCAGTTCACAGAGATCCTATGGCTACACCTTC
TRBJ2-7 | TRBV12-3/TRBV12-4 | - | - | CASQSRTNYEQYF | TGTGCCAGCCAGAGCCGCACTAACTACGAGCAGTACTTC
TRBJ2-7 | TRBV10-1 | TRBD1 | - | CASSEWGQGGEQYF | TGCGCCAGCAGTGAGTGGGGACAGGGGGGCGAGCAGTACTTC
TRBJ1-2 | TRBV19 | - | - | CASSPPGPTRHYGYTF | TGTGCCAGTAGTCCCCCTGGGCCGACCCGCCACTATGGCTACACCTTC
TRBJ1-2 | TRBV4-1 | - | few | CASSQGGAVYGYTF | TGCGCCAGCAGCCAGGGAGGGGCGGTCTATGGCTACACCTTC
TRBJ2-7 | TRBV6-5 | TRBD1 | - | CASSSLGQGYEQYF | TGTGCCAGCAGTTCCCTCGGACAGGGTTACGAGCAGTACTTC
TRBJ1-6 | TRBV7-9 | TRBD1 | - | CASSPALQGEDNSPLHF | TGTGCCAGCAGCCCCGCCCTCCAGGGGGAAGATAATTCACCCCTCCACTTT
TRBJ1-5 | TRBV6-5 | - | - | CASSYRLGNQPQHF | TGTGCCAGCAGTTACCGTCTCGGCAATCAGCCCCAGCATTTT
TRBJ1-1 | TRBV4-2 | - | - | CASSLPRRGLTEAFF | TGTGCCAGCAGCCTCCCGAGGAGGGGCTTAACTGAAGCTTTCTTT
TRBJ1-2 | TRBV3-1/TRBV3-2 | TRBD1 | few | CASSQADRGSYGYTF | TGTGCCAGCAGCCAGGCTGACAGGGGCAGCTATGGCTACACCTTC
TRBJ2-7 | TRBV29-1 | TRBD2 | - | CSVEDSASGFSYEQYF | TGCAGCGTTGAAGATTCGGCTAGCGGGTTCTCCTACGAGCAGTACTTC
TRBJ1-5 | TRBV5-5 | TRBD1 | - | CASSSSPIDRGNQPQHF | TGTGCCAGCAGCTCCAGCCCAATCGACAGGGGCAATCAGCCCCAGCATTTT
TRBJ2-7 | TRBV5-1 | TRBD2 | - | CASSLTLAGGPYEQYF | TGCGCCAGCAGCTTGACCCTAGCGGGAGGGCCTTACGAGCAGTACTTC
TRBJ2-3 | TRBV10-3 | - | few | CAISEPPKGPWNTDTQYF | TGTGCCATCAGTGAGCCCCCAAAGGGGCCTTGGAATACAGATACGCAGTATTTT
TRBJ1-3 | TRBV7-9 | - | few | CASSLAAGEGNTIYF | TGTGCCAGCAGCTTAGCTGCAGGGGAAGGAAACACCATATATTTT
TRBJ2-1 | TRBV19 | TRBD2 | - | CASSILAGGNNEQFF | TGTGCCAGTAGCATTCTAGCGGGGGGAAACAATGAGCAGTTCTTC
TRBJ1-5 | TRBV6-5 | - | - | CASSYSSASNQPQHF | TGTGCCAGCAGTTACTCGAGTGCTAGCAATCAGCCCCAGCATTTT
TRBJ1-1 | TRBV10-3 | TRBD1 | - | CAISESRTGGYTEAFF | TGTGCCATCAGTGAGTCCCGGACAGGGGGCTACACTGAAGCTTTCTTT
TRBJ2-7 | TRBV6-6 | - | - | CASSYSNRDSRYEQYF | TGTGCCAGCAGTTACTCGAACCGGGACTCTAGATACGAGCAGTACTTC
TRBJ2-7 | TRBV2 | TRBD1 | once | CASSEPGQSGPSSYEQYF | TGTGCCAGCAGTGAACCGGGACAGAGCGGACCAAGCTCCTACGAGCAGTACTTC
TRBJ1-5 | TRBV13 | - | - | CASSFYRGNQPQHF | TGTGCCAGCAGCTTTTACAGGGGCAATCAGCCCCAGCATTTT
TRBJ1-5 | TRBV7-2 | - | - | CASSLVAGNQPQHF | TGTGCCAGCAGCTTAGTTGCAGGGAATCAGCCCCAGCATTTT
TRBJ2-7 | TRBV6-1 | TRBD2 | - | CASSETTSGDEGYF | TGTGCCAGCAGTGAAACCACTAGCGGGGATGAGGGTTACTTC
TRBJ1-3 | TRBV27 | TRBD1 | - | CASSLTGTGNTIYF | TGTGCCAGCAGTTTGACAGGGACTGGAAACACCATATATTTT
TRBJ1-3 | TRBV9 | TRBD1 | - | CASSPGQLSGNTIYF | TGTGCCAGCAGCCCGGGACAGTTGTCTGGAAACACCATATATTTT
TRBJ2-1 | TRBV12-3/TRBV12-4 | - | once | CASSPIPGEQFF | TGTGCCAGCAGTCCCATTCCGGGGGAGCAGTTCTTC
TRBJ2-7 | TRBV5-1 | TRBD1 | - | CASSLSGTGYEQYF | TGCGCCAGCAGCTTATCCGGGACAGGATACGAGCAGTACTTC
TRBJ1-5 | TRBV2 | - | - | CASRRGNPDQPQHF | TGTGCCAGCAGGAGGGGGAATCCTGATCAGCCCCAGCATTTT
TRBJ2-7 | TRBV6-5 | TRBD2 | - | CASSPYSGGWHEQYF | TGTGCCAGCAGTCCGTATAGCGGGGGGTGGCACGAGCAGTACTTC
TRBJ2-7 | TRBV11-3 | - | - | CASSPDAGTQYF | TGTGCCAGCAGCCCCGATGCGGGGACGCAGTACTTC
TRBJ1-6 | TRBV7-8 | - | few | CASSPIQGTPLHF | TGTGCCAGCAGCCCGATCCAGGGTACACCCCTCCACTTT
TRBJ2-3 | TRBV28 | - | - | CASSLAGATQYF | TGTGCCAGCAGTCTGGCGGGGGCTACGCAGTATTTT
TRBJ2-7 | TRBV4-1 | - | - | CASSQGYQGSYEQYF | TGCGCCAGCAGCCAAGGATACCAGGGGTCCTACGAGCAGTACTTC
TRBJ2-7 | TRBV5-1 | TRBD1 | - | CASSLRGQGYYEQYF | TGCGCCAGCAGCTTGCGGGGACAGGGATACTACGAGCAGTACTTC